This T cell receptor beta chain came from a study of T cell responses to AZD1222 COVID-19 vaccine. Concerning this clone itself: Its antigen is not identified.

Germline values: CDR1 MNHEY, CDR2 SMNVEV (reference sequence). V trimming: 7 bases; J trimming: 6 bases; junction bases outside the gene matches: 11. The CDR3 runs 15 residues. TCRdb's table, derived via immunoSEQ multiplex PCR, lists solely in-frame clones and lacks some. This repertoire shows about 120,000 clones, around 91% found once; its top ten account for over 1.5%. Notes on the study in general: Compared with day 0, the breadth and depth of the Spike-specific TCR repertoire rose significantly after two doses of AZD1222. Of spike-specific TCRs, nearly half reportedly target regions left unmutated in variants. Of the AZD1222 recipients, only six or seven were seropositive at baseline. Spike as a whole was targeted by vaccine-associated CD4 TCRs, dominant at 160-218 and 743-854.

The receptor was derived from an adult in good health. V is TRBV27 and J is TRBJ2-1, with 8 nucleotides matching TRBD2. The sequencing here drew on peripheral blood, taken on day 0 of AZD1222 vaccination. CDR3: CASKPLAGGRNEQFF. DNA for the CDR3: TGTGCCAGCAAACCCCTGGCGGGAGGCCGCAATGAGCAGTTCTTC.